The 27 T cell receptor beta chains in this list originate from one sample, sequenced in a study of patients and donors after allogeneic stem cell transplantation. TCRdb recomputed calls from the RT-PCR reads with MiXCR, one row per CDR3 protein. The data contain more than 850,000 distinct CDR3 sequences, about a sixth of them singletons. The sample was blood, either unsorted or a sorted T cell fraction (not recorded which). These receptors were collected from a human donor who was either an allogeneic HSCT recipient or a stem cell or donor lymphocyte infusion donor (not recorded which). It is not recorded whose cells these are; they may come from a transplant donor.

The chain employs TRBV5-1 and TRBJ1-1; no definite D call. Germline loops: CDR1 SGHRS, CDR2 YFSETQ. This CDR3 contains 14 residues. V shed 0 bases and J shed 6 bases, with 12 bases lying between them. The CDR3 DNA follows: TGCGCCAGCAGCTTGGTAACGGACGGCGCTGAAGCTTTCTTT. Its translation: CASSLVTDGAEAFF. Based on the CDR3 plus reference TRBV5-1 and TRBJ1-1, the full variable domain is KAGVTQTPRYLIKTRGQQVTLSCSPISGHRSVSWYQQTPGQGLQFLFEYFSETQRNKGNFPGRFSGRQFSNSRSEMNVSTLELGDSALYLCASSLVTDGAEAFFGQGTRLTVV.

This clonotype was observed once. The chain has TRBV4-2 and TRBJ1-4; the D gene is possibly TRBD1 (5 bases). V was cut by 0 bases and J by 5 bases, with 13 bases left in between. This CDR3 contains 16 residues. Germline V gene data show CDR1 as LGHNA and CDR2 as YNFKEQ. CDR3 loop: CASSQDLGKGNEKLFF. CDR3 in DNA: TGTGCCAGCAGCCAAGATTTGGGGAAGGGGAATGAAAAACTGTTTTTT.

The table lists this clonotype with a few counts. The rearrangement uses TRBV24-1 and TRBJ2-7, with TRBD1 matching 9 bases. J gave up 7 bases and V 12 bases, and 12 bases lay outside the gene matches. CDR1 and CDR2 from the germline V gene are KGHDR and SFDVKD. This CDR3 has 13 amino acids. The CDR3 bases are TGTGCCTCTTCTAACAGGGGGCCGCGGGAGCAGTACTTC. It yields the protein CASSNRGPREQYF.

In its sample, this clonotype was seen a few times. This chain connects TRBV12-3 or TRBV12-4 to TRBJ2-3; D may be TRBD2 (5 bases). The CDR3 loop spans 16 amino acids. V lost 5 bases and J 3 bases, leaving 18 bases between the germline ends. The CDR3 nucleotides are TGTGCCAGCAGTCAGGCCGGACTGCAATATACAGATACGCAGTATTTT. Translated: CASSQAGLQYTDTQYF.

This rearrangement joins TRBV19 to TRBJ1-3, with 9 bases matching TRBD1. The CDR3 length is 16 residues. With V trimmed by 2 bases and J by 4 bases, 6 bases remained unmatched. The germline gives CDR1 LNHDA, CDR2 SQIVND (reference sequence). This CDR3 reads CASSIPGQGRGNTIYF. As DNA, the CDR3 is TGTGCCAGTAGTATACCTGGACAGGGGAGGGGAAACACCATATATTTT.

This clonotype has ten or more counts. The CDR3 nucleotides read TGTGCCAGCAGTACCGCGGACAGATACGAGCAGTACTTC. This gives the protein CASSTADRYEQYF. The chain links TRBV12-3 or TRBV12-4 to TRBJ2-7; D is perhaps TRBD1 (6 bases). The CDR3 spans 13 residues. Trimming pared 5 bases from V and 4 bases from J, leaving 12 bases between.

This clonotype has more than one count but fewer than ten. V gene TRBV18 combines with J gene TRBJ1-2, with D hard to call. The CDR3 sequence is 14 residues long. Looked up from germline, CDR1 is KGHSH and CDR2 is LQKENI. Trimming left V 0 bases short and J 8 bases short, with 13 bases between. In DNA form, the CDR3 reads TGTGCCAGCTCACCACCTGGACGGCTCGGGGGCTACACCTTC. It yields the protein CASSPPGRLGGYTF. The full variable domain, rest sourced from reference TRBV18 and TRBJ1-2, is NAGVMQNPRHLVRRRGQEARLRCSPMKGHSHVYWYRQLPEEGLKFMVYLQKENIIDESGMPKERFSAEFPKEGPSILRIQQVVRGDSAAYFCASSPPGRLGGYTFGSGTRLTVV.

Only a few counts were recorded for this clonotype. The chain recombines TRBV10-3 with TRBJ1-2; the match to TRBD1 covers 9 bases. Germline V CDR1 and CDR2: ENHRY, SYGVKD. With V trimmed by 0 bases and J by 5 bases, 10 bases remained unmatched. The CDR3 extends over 17 amino acids. The CDR3 bases are TGTGCCATCAGTGAGTCAGTCGGGACAGGGCTTTCATATGGCTACACCTTC. Translating it yields CAISESVGTGLSYGYTF.

This sequence joins TRBV2 and TRBJ1-2; D gene uncertain. CDR3 size: 12 residues. The ends were cut back, 6 bases at V and 6 bases at J, with 11 bases in the middle. The germline V gene has CDR1 SNHLY and CDR2 FYNNEI. The CDR3 spells CASRPDKDGYTF. CDR3 nucleotides: TGTGCCAGCAGACCCGACAAGGATGGCTACACCTTC. Complete variable domain (other parts from reference TRBV2 and TRBJ1-2): EPEVTQTPSHQVTQMGQEVILRCVPISNHLYFYWYRQILGQKVEFLVSFYNNEISEKSEIFDDQFSVERPDGSNFTLKIRSTKLEDSAMYFCASRPDKDGYTFGSGTRLTVV.

This clonotype was seen a few times. This chain links TRBV5-1 with TRBJ1-1; TRBD1 matches 9 bases. The V segment lost 4 bases and the J segment 1 base; nucleotides outside the gene matches: 11. This CDR3 has 17 residues. Looked up from germline, CDR1 is SGHRS and CDR2 is YFSETQ. The CDR3 bases are TGCGCCAGCAGCGTGGGGGGACAGGGTAACAAGAACACTGAAGCTTTCTTT. This encodes CASSVGGQGNKNTEAFF.

This clonotype came up a few times. The V gene is TRBV7-8, the J gene TRBJ2-1; 8 nucleotides align to TRBD2. Trimming cost V 1 base and J 7 bases; bases outside gene matches: 9. Germline V gives CDR1 SGHVS, CDR2 FQNEAQ. This CDR3 spans 16 amino acids. The CDR3 nucleotides are TGTGCCAGCAGCTTAGTTAGGGCTAGCGGGTGGAATGAGCAGTTCTTC. Amino acid sequence: CASSLVRASGWNEQFF.

This clonotype was found many times. The V call is TRBV20-1, the J call TRBJ2-7; 10 bases align to TRBD2. The germline V gene has CDR1 DFQATT and CDR2 SNEGSKA (reference sequence). The ends lost 5 bases at V and 5 bases at J; junction bases unmatched: 9. The CDR3 is made up of 14 amino acids. CDR3 sequence (DNA): TGCAGTGCTGGGACCGGGACTAGCGTTGACGAGCAGTACTTC. Translation: CSAGTGTSVDEQYF.

The chain combines TRBV5-1 with TRBJ2-7; no clear D gene. This CDR3 region has 14 residues. Trimming cost V 2 bases and J 0 bases, with 9 bases left between them. Germline V CDR1 and CDR2: SGHRS, YFSETQ. The CDR3 DNA follows: TGCGCCAGCAGCTTAAGGGCAAGCTCCTACGAGCAGTACTTC. It codes for CASSLRASSYEQYF.

The chain couples TRBV25-1 to TRBJ2-7; 11 bases fit TRBD2. V dropped 1 base and J dropped 4; count of bases not matched to a gene: 12. Germline CDR1 MGHDK, CDR2 SYGVNS. The CDR3 covers 18 residues. CDR3 protein: CASSESVGSGRAKYEQYF. The CDR3 bases are TGTGCCAGCAGTGAATCCGTGGGTAGCGGGAGGGCCAAGTACGAGCAGTACTTC.

CDR3 loop: CASNNGGQGGYGYTF. Written as DNA, the CDR3 is TGTGCCAGCAACAATGGGGGACAGGGAGGCTATGGCTACACCTTC. The rearrangement uses TRBV7-8 and TRBJ1-2, with TRBD1 identical over 9 bases. V was pared by 7 bases and J by 4 bases, with 10 bases of the junction left unmatched. CDR1 is SGHVS and CDR2 is FQNEAQ in the germline V gene. This CDR3 spans 15 amino acids.

This clonotype was observed many times. The rearrangement uses TRBV5-1 and TRBJ1-1; the D is unclear. There are 15 residues in the CDR3. V lost 5 bases and J 0 bases, leaving 14 bases between the germline ends. Germline V gene lookup returns CDR1 SGHRS and CDR2 YFSETQ. CDR3 DNA sequence: TGCGCCAGCAGGGTGGGCAGTCCCATGAACACTGAAGCTTTCTTT. Translation gives CASRVGSPMNTEAFF.

There are a few counts of this clonotype. The gene calls are TRBV5-1 and TRBJ2-7; 7 bases agree with TRBD2. V dropped 0 bases and J dropped 7; count of bases not matched to a gene: 4. The CDR3 consists of 13 residues. Germline CDR1 reads SGHRS; CDR2 reads YFSETQ. The CDR3: CASSLVARGEQYF. The CDR3 DNA reads TGCGCCAGCAGCTTGGTGGCGCGGGGGGAGCAGTACTTC. The variable domain in full, with the rest retrieved from reference TRBV5-1 and TRBJ2-7, is KAGVTQTPRYLIKTRGQQVTLSCSPISGHRSVSWYQQTPGQGLQFLFEYFSETQRNKGNFPGRFSGRQFSNSRSEMNVSTLELGDSALYLCASSLVARGEQYFGPGTRLTVT.

The sample holds many counts of this clonotype. The CDR3 region has the DNA TGTGCCAGCAGTTACGATAGCACCTACGAGCAGTACTTC. This codes for CASSYDSTYEQYF. The V call is TRBV6-2 or TRBV6-3, the J call TRBJ2-7; D uncertain. This CDR3 comprises 13 residues. Trimming took off 2 bases at V and 2 bases at J, with 7 bases between the two ends. Germline CDR1 reads MNHEY; CDR2 reads SVGEGT.

This clonotype was picked up a small number of times. V usage is TRBV29-1 and J usage is TRBJ2-7; D not certain. The CDR3 runs 11 residues. Germline CDR1 SQVTM, CDR2 ANQGSEA. V lost 3 bases, J lost 4 bases, and 7 bases lay in between. The CDR3 loop is CSVEASYEQYF. The DNA for the CDR3 is TGCAGCGTTGAGGCTAGTTACGAGCAGTACTTC.

This clonotype occurred a few times. V usage is TRBV19 and J usage is TRBJ1-5; no clear D gene. The CDR3 spans 15 residues. The V end was cut by 7 bases, the J end by 2 bases, with 15 bases between. CDR1 and CDR2 (germline): LNHDA, SQIVND (reference sequence). CDR3 in amino acids: CASTPWASGNQPQHF. In DNA form, the CDR3 reads TGTGCCAGTACCCCGTGGGCTAGCGGCAATCAGCCCCAGCATTTT.

This CDR3 reads CSARVEVASTDTQYF. CDR3 in DNA: TGCAGTGCTAGAGTGGAGGTAGCTAGCACAGATACGCAGTATTTT. This rearrangement joins TRBV20-1 to TRBJ2-3; D is perhaps TRBD2 (5 bases). The CDR3 has 15 residues. Germline CDR1 is DFQATT and CDR2 is SNEGSKA (reference sequence). V was cut by 1 base and J by 0 bases, with 11 bases left in between.

V gene TRBV12-3 or TRBV12-4 combines with J gene TRBJ2-2; D tentatively fits TRBD1 or TRBD2 (5 bases each). Trimming cost V 5 bases and J 5 bases, with 15 bases left between them. The CDR3 runs 15 residues. Written as DNA, the CDR3 is TGTGCCAGCAGTACCCGGGACCCCTATACCGGGGAGCTGTTTTTT. It is translated as CASSTRDPYTGELFF.

CDR3 sequence: CASSLSAGGDEQFF. In DNA, the CDR3 is TGCGCCAGCAGCTTGTCGGCGGGGGGGGATGAGCAGTTCTTC. The genes are TRBV5-1 and TRBJ2-1; 9 nucleotides match TRBD2. This CDR3 region has 14 residues. V dropped 1 base and J dropped 8; count of bases not matched to a gene: 4. Germline V gives CDR1 SGHRS, CDR2 YFSETQ.

This chain connects TRBV3-1 to TRBJ2-1; weak D call: TRBD2 (6 bases). In germline, CDR1 is LGHDT, CDR2 YNNKEL (reference sequence). This CDR3 has 14 residues. Deletions cut 11 bases from V and 6 bases from J, with 20 bases between. CDR3 sequence (DNA): TGTGCCTCTGGGCTGGGACTCCGGGGCAATGAGCAGTTCTTC. The encoded protein is CASGLGLRGNEQFF.

The chain uses TRBV4-2 and TRBJ2-7; no clear D. The germline gives CDR1 LGHNA, CDR2 YNFKEQ. Trimming cost V 4 bases and J 7 bases, with 20 bases left between them. This CDR3 spans 15 amino acids. The CDR3 coding sequence is TGTGCCAGCAGCCGACTTCACGGGCCCGCTGGGGAGCAGTACTTC. Residues: CASSRLHGPAGEQYF.

The V gene is TRBV20-1, the J gene TRBJ2-5; D gene uncertain. Trimming removed 5 bases from V and 3 bases from J, with 7 bases in between. CDR1 and CDR2 from the germline V gene are DFQATT and SNEGSKA (reference sequence). The CDR3 totals 11 residues. The CDR3 protein is CSAEMEETQYF. The CDR3 nucleotides read TGCAGTGCTGAAATGGAAGAGACCCAGTACTTC.

The chain has TRBV5-1 and TRBJ2-2; D remains ambiguous. Per the germline V gene, CDR1 is SGHRS and CDR2 is YFSETQ. The length of the CDR3 is 14 residues. V lost 0 bases and J 6 bases, leaving 9 bases between the germline ends. The CDR3 DNA sequence: TGCGCCAGCAGCTTGGCCGTGGGGTCCGGGGAGCTGTTTTTT. Protein: CASSLAVGSGELFF.